The 15 T cell receptor beta chains presented below share a single source sample, sequenced in a study of T cells after yellow fever vaccination. TCRdb re-called the 5' RACE reads through MiXCR, storing one row per CDR3 protein. Altogether roughly 250,000 distinct CDR3 sequences are present, 10% to 15% being singletons, with the ten largest covering 0.4% to 0.55%. The sample here was CD4+ T cells sorted from PBMCs, taken 45 days after the yellow fever booster vaccination. Every receptor here comes from a man younger than 45 who received the YFV17D yellow fever vaccine.

The V and J genes are TRBV7-2 and TRBJ2-7, with a possible D match to TRBD1 (6 bases). This CDR3 has 16 amino acids. V was pared by 5 bases and J by 4 bases, with 21 bases between. Germline V gene lookup returns CDR1 SGHTA and CDR2 FQGNSA. In DNA form, the CDR3 reads TGTGCCAGCAGCCCCCGGCCCGGGACAAAGAGATACGAGCAGTACTTC. This sequence encodes CASSPRPGTKRYEQYF. Complete variable domain (other parts from reference TRBV7-2 and TRBJ2-7): GAGVSQSPSNKVTEKGKDVELRCDPISGHTALYWYRQSLGQGLEFLIYFQGNSAPDKSGLPSDRFSAERTGGSVSTLTIQRTQQEDSAVYLCASSPRPGTKRYEQYFGPGTRLTVT.

This clonotype was seen a handful of times. CDR3 sequence reads: CASSLAVAGMGKTQYF. For the CDR3, the DNA is TGTGCCAGCAGCTTAGCGGTGGCAGGGATGGGGAAGACCCAGTACTTC. The chain uses TRBV7-2 and TRBJ2-5, with D maybe TRBD1 (5 bases). The V end lost 0 bases, the J end lost 6 bases, and 17 bases lay between the germline ends. The germline V gene encodes CDR1 SGHTA and CDR2 FQGNSA. The CDR3 length is 16 residues.

This clonotype was seen ten or more times. V gene TRBV12-3 or TRBV12-4 combines with J gene TRBJ2-2; possible D gene TRBD2, 7 bases. The CDR3 extends over 16 amino acids. V lost 7 bases to trimming and J lost 6 bases, with 21 bases between them. Here the CDR3 reads CASIPHGGRGPGELFF. The CDR3 DNA sequence: TGTGCCAGCATCCCCCACGGGGGGCGCGGACCCGGGGAGCTGTTTTTT.

The sample holds a few counts of this clonotype. The rearrangement joins TRBV5-1 to TRBJ2-7; 9 nucleotides align to TRBD1. The CDR3 has 14 residues. V gave up 1 base and J gave up 3 bases; unmatched junction bases: 2. Germline CDR1 is SGHRS and CDR2 is YFSETQ. Written as DNA, the CDR3 is TGCGCCAGCAGCTTGCCGGGACAGGGCTACGAGCAGTACTTC. Translating it yields CASSLPGQGYEQYF. The full variable domain, in which reference TRBV5-1 and TRBJ2-7 provide the parts outside the CDR3, is KAGVTQTPRYLIKTRGQQVTLSCSPISGHRSVSWYQQTPGQGLQFLFEYFSETQRNKGNFPGRFSGRQFSNSRSEMNVSTLELGDSALYLCASSLPGQGYEQYFGPGTRLTVT.

V and J are TRBV7-2 and TRBJ2-3; the D gene is possibly TRBD2 (6 bases). V lost 2 bases and J 3 bases, leaving 12 bases between the germline ends. CDR1 and CDR2 from the germline V gene are SGHTA and FQGNSA. CDR3 length: 15 amino acids. The CDR3 DNA reads as TGTGCCAGCAGCTTATTCTCGGGAGCGACAGATACGCAGTATTTT. As protein: CASSLFSGATDTQYF.

J is TRBJ2-5 and V is TRBV7-9; 8 bases align to TRBD2. The V gene end was trimmed by 11 bases and the J gene end by 3 bases; junction bases not matched to a gene: 2. The germline V gene has CDR1 SEHNR and CDR2 FQNEAQ (reference sequence). CDR3 length: 11 residues. The CDR3 nucleotides read TGTGCCGGAGCGGGAGAAGAGACCCAGTACTTC. The encoded protein is CAGAGEETQYF.

The chain joins TRBV6-1 to TRBJ2-1, with a weak D call TRBD1 (7 bases). Trimming took off 6 bases at V and 8 bases at J, with 26 bases between the two ends. Germline CDR1 MNHNS, CDR2 SASEGT. There are 17 residues in the CDR3. CDR3 DNA sequence: TGTGCCAGCAGGCCCATCAGGGGGGTGAGTTCCCGGGATGAGCAGTTCTTC. Its translation: CASRPIRGVSSRDEQFF.

In this sample, this clonotype turned up many times. This sequence joins TRBV20-1 and TRBJ2-7; D is possibly TRBD1 (5 bases). This CDR3 region has 13 residues. Germline V gene sequence: CDR1 DFQATT, CDR2 SNEGSKA (reference sequence). Trimming cost V 0 bases and J 4 bases, with 10 bases left between them. CDR3 sequence reads: CSARDFQGYEQYF. The CDR3 nucleotides are TGCAGTGCTAGAGATTTTCAGGGATACGAGCAGTACTTC.

This chain connects TRBV24-1 to TRBJ2-5; D gene uncertain. There are 15 residues in the CDR3. Germline V gene lookup returns CDR1 KGHDR and CDR2 SFDVKD. V was cut by 4 bases and J by 4 bases, with 15 bases left in between. The CDR3 coding sequence is TGTGCCACCAGTGACGCCTCAGCTGGCCGAGAGACCCAGTACTTC. Amino acids: CATSDASAGRETQYF.

About this clonotype itself: A clone one base away is much larger, so this may be a read error. The chain carries TRBV6-5 and TRBJ2-1, with D possibly TRBD1 on 5 matching bases. CDR3 length: 11 residues. Germline V lookup: CDR1 MNHEY, CDR2 SVGAGI. V dropped 7 bases and J dropped 10 bases, with 11 bases sitting between them. The CDR3 region is CASTQGTEQFF. CDR3 DNA: TGTGCCAGCACTCAGGGTACAGAGCAGTTCTTC.

The chain employs TRBV9 and TRBJ2-7; 7 bases are shared with TRBD2. The V and J ends lost 0 bases and 2 bases, in that order; junction bases with no gene match: 5. This CDR3 spans 15 amino acids. The germline V gene encodes CDR1 SGDLS and CDR2 YYNGEE. CDR3 region: CASSVGLAETYEQYF. In nucleotides, the CDR3 is TGTGCCAGCAGCGTAGGACTAGCAGAGACCTACGAGCAGTACTTC.

The rearrangement joins TRBV20-1 to TRBJ2-1; D gene unclear. The CDR3 consists of 13 residues. Germline V lookup: CDR1 DFQATT, CDR2 SNEGSKA (reference sequence). Trimming shortened V by 5 bases and J by 0 bases, and 8 bases separated the two germline ends. DNA of the CDR3: TGCAGTGCTGGTAAAAGCTCCTACAATGAGCAGTTCTTC. This codes for CSAGKSSYNEQFF.

This clonotype has more than one count but fewer than ten. The chain joins TRBV3-1 to TRBJ2-1, with D possibly matching TRBD2 (5 bases). The CDR3 covers 16 residues. The germline V gene has CDR1 LGHDT and CDR2 YNNKEL (reference sequence). The V end was cut by 1 base, the J end by 8 bases, with 18 bases between. Here the CDR3 DNA reads TGTGCCAGCAGCCAAGCACTAGTACTTAGGCCCGATGAGCAGTTCTTC. Protein sequence: CASSQALVLRPDEQFF.

The rearrangement uses TRBV7-2 and TRBJ2-7; 7 bases match TRBD1. CDR1 and CDR2 (germline): SGHTA, FQGNSA. V was pared by 5 bases and J by 2 bases, with 9 bases of the junction left unmatched. This CDR3 region has 15 residues. The CDR3 DNA sequence: TGTGCCAGCAGCAAAGACAGGGCGGAAGCCTACGAGCAGTACTTC. The encoded protein is CASSKDRAEAYEQYF.

The V gene is TRBV12-3 or TRBV12-4, the J gene TRBJ2-6; 12 nucleotides match TRBD2. This CDR3 comprises 17 residues. The J segment lost 2 bases and the V segment lost 5 bases, leaving 4 bases of the junction unmatched. CDR3 nucleotide sequence: TGTGCCAGCAGTCCGACTAGCGGGAGAACTGGGGCCAACGTCCTGACTTTC. This translates into CASSPTSGRTGANVLTF.